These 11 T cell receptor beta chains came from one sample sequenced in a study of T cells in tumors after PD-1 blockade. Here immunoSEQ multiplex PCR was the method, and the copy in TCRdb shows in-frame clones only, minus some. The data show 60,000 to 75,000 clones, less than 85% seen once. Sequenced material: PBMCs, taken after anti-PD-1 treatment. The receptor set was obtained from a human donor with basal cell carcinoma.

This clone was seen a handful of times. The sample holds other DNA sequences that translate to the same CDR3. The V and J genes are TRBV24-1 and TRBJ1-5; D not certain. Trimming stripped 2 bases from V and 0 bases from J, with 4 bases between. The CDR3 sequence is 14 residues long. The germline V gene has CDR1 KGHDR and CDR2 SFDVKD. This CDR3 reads CATSDSNSNQPQHF. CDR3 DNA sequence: TGTGCCACCAGTGATTCGAATAGCAATCAGCCCCAGCATTTT.

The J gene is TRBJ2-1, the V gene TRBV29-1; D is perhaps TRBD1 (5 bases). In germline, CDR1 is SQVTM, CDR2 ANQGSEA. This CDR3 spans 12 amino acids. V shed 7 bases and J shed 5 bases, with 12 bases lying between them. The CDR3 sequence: CSALQANNEQFF. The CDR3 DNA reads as TGCAGCGCACTACAGGCCAACAATGAGCAGTTCTTC.

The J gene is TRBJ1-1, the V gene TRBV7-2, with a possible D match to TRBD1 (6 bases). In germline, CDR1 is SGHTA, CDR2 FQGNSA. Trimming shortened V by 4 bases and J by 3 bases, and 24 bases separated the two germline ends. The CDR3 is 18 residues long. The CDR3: CASSSPWGAGPGDTEAFF. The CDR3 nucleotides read TGTGCCAGCAGCTCCCCGTGGGGGGCAGGCCCCGGGGACACTGAAGCTTTCTTT.

CDR3 residues: CASSLAESGGTEAFF. CDR3 DNA sequence: TGCGCCAGCAGCTTGGCCGAGTCCGGGGGCACTGAAGCTTTCTTT. The chain employs TRBV5-1 and TRBJ1-1, with a possible D match to TRBD1 (5 bases). The germline V gene has CDR1 SGHRS and CDR2 YFSETQ. V was clipped by 0 bases and J by 4 bases, with 13 bases between them. The length of the CDR3 is 15 residues.

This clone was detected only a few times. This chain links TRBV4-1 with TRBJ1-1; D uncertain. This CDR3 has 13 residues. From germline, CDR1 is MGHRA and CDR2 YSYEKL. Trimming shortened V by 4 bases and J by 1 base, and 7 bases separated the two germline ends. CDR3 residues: CASSRGPNTEAFF. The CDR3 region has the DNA TGCGCCAGCAGCCGAGGACCGAACACTGAAGCTTTCTTT.

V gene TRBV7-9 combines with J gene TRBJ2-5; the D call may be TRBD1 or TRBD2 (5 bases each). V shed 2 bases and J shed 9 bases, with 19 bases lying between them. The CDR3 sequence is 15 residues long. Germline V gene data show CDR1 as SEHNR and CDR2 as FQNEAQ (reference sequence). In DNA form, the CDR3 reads TGTGCCAGCAGCTTACCGGCCCTCCCGGGGCATGCCCAGTACTTC. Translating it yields CASSLPALPGHAQYF.

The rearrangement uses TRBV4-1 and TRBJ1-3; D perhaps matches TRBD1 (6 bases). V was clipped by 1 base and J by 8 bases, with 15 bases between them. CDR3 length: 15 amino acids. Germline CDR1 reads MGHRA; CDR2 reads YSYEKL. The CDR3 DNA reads TGCGCCAGCAGCCAAGGAGGGGTAGGGGGAGACACCATATATTTT. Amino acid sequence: CASSQGGVGGDTIYF.

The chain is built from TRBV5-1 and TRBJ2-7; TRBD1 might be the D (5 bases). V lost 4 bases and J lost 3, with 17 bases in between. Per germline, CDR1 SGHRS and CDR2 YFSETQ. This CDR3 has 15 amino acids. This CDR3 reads CASSQDQGNYYEQYF. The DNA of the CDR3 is TGCGCCAGCAGCCAAGATCAGGGAAATTACTACGAGCAGTACTTC.

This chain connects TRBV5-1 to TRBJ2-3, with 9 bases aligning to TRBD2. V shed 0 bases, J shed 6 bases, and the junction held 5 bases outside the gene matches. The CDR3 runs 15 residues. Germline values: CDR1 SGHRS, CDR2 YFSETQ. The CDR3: CASSLDAGGRDTQYF. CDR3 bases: TGCGCCAGCAGCTTGGACGCGGGGGGGCGCGATACGCAGTATTTT.

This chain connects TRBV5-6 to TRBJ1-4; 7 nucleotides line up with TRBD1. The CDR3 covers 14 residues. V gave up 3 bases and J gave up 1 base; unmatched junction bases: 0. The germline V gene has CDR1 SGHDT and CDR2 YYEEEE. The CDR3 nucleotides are TGTGCCAGCAGCTGGGACAGAACTAATGAAAAACTGTTTTTT. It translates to CASSWDRTNEKLFF.

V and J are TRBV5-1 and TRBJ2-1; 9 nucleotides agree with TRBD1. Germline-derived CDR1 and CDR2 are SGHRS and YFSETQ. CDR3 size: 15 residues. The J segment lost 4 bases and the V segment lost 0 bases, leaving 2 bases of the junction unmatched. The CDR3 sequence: CASSLAGTGYNEQFF. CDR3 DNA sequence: TGCGCCAGCAGCTTGGCGGGGACAGGGTACAATGAGCAGTTCTTC.